Listed here are 18 T cell receptor beta chains from one sample, sequenced in a study of CD8 T cells in Susac syndrome (dated by TCRdb to 2018 to 2020). The library came from the immunoSEQ multiplex PCR assay. RNA was extracted using the RNeasy kit, and about 0.45 to 1 microgram was reverse transcribed with random hexamers. Clones were called with MiXCR by TCRdb after fastp trimmed the public reads at Q25, and only in-frame beta chains were retained. Each record represents a unique CDR3 protein, reported with the most common genes and DNA among its rows. The sample table records around 170,000 distinct CDR3 sequences; around 95% of these occur just once. The top ten hold 0.15% to 0.2% of the sample. The sample was CD8+ T cells from PBMCs. The receptors here all came from a human donor with multiple sclerosis.

The chain carries TRBV27 and TRBJ1-6, with 10 bases fitting TRBD1. The CDR3 sequence is 16 residues long. The V segment lost 5 bases and the J segment 8 bases; nucleotides outside the gene matches: 9. Per the germline V gene, CDR1 is MNHEY and CDR2 is SMNVEV (reference sequence). Here the CDR3 reads CASSQYGQGGDSPLHF. The CDR3, as DNA: TGTGCCAGCAGTCAATATGGACAGGGGGGTGATTCACCCCTCCACTTT.

The CDR3 loop is CASSLSGWQTNQPQHF. As DNA, the CDR3 is TGTGCCAGCAGTTTATCCGGGTGGCAGACCAATCAGCCCCAGCATTTT. This rearrangement joins TRBV27 to TRBJ1-5; no clear D. In germline, CDR1 is MNHEY, CDR2 SMNVEV (reference sequence). Trimming removed 0 bases from V and 3 bases from J, with 12 bases in between. The CDR3 loop spans 16 amino acids.

The chain is built from TRBV3-1 and TRBJ2-7, with D unresolved. The V gene's germline CDR1 is LGHDT and CDR2 YNNKEL (reference sequence). There are 16 residues in the CDR3. V lost 1 base to trimming and J lost 7 bases, with 20 bases between them. The CDR3 DNA reads as TGTGCCAGCAGCCAAGTGCCCAGTTTGGAATCCTGGGAGCAGTACTTC. This sequence encodes CASSQVPSLESWEQYF.

The V gene is TRBV11-2, the J gene TRBJ2-7; 11 bases map to TRBD2. Germline V CDR1 and CDR2: SGHAT, FQNNGV. The CDR3 contains 13 residues. J gave up 3 bases and V 8 bases, and 3 bases lay outside the gene matches. The CDR3 protein is CASLTSGSYEQYF. In DNA form, the CDR3 reads TGTGCCAGCCTTACTAGCGGGAGCTACGAGCAGTACTTC.

The rearrangement links TRBV28 to TRBJ2-7; no clear D gene. The CDR3 extends over 14 amino acids. Looked up from germline, CDR1 is MDHEN and CDR2 is SYDVKM. V lost 2 bases and J lost 4, with 12 bases in between. CDR3 amino acids: CASSLTALVYEQYF. As DNA, the CDR3 is TGTGCCAGCAGTTTAACGGCGCTCGTGTACGAGCAGTACTTC. The variable domain in full, completed from reference TRBV28 and TRBJ2-7, reads DVKVTQSSRYLVKRTGEKVFLECVQDMDHENMFWYRQDPGLGLRLIYFSYDVKMKEKGDIPEGYSVSREKKERFSLILESASTNQTSMYLCASSLTALVYEQYFGPGTRLTVT.

The chain uses TRBV7-9 and TRBJ2-5, with 10 bases fitting TRBD1. CDR3 length equals 15 residues. Trimming at V came to 5 bases and at J to 2 bases, leaving 5 bases not matched to a gene. The V gene's germline CDR1 is SEHNR and CDR2 FQNEAQ (reference sequence). DNA of the CDR3: TGTGCCAGCAGCGCCGGGACAGGGGCACAAGAGACCCAGTACTTC. Amino acid sequence: CASSAGTGAQETQYF.

The gene calls are TRBV5-1 and TRBJ2-7; the match to TRBD1 covers 7 bases. The CDR3 is 13 amino acids. Unmatched junction bases numbered 3, after V lost 3 bases and J lost 3 bases. Germline CDR1 and CDR2: SGHRS and YFSETQ. The chain's CDR3 is CASSWDSRYEQYF. In nucleotides, the CDR3 is TGCGCCAGCAGCTGGGACAGCCGCTACGAGCAGTACTTC.

The chain links TRBV2 to TRBJ2-1, with a weak D call TRBD2 (6 bases). Germline-derived CDR1 and CDR2 are SNHLY and FYNNEI. The CDR3 covers 13 residues. Trimming cost V 6 bases and J 5 bases, with 11 bases left between them. The DNA for the CDR3 is TGTGCCAGCAGCGCCGGGGGTAACAATGAGCAGTTCTTC. It is translated as CASSAGGNNEQFF.

The chain carries TRBV12-3 or TRBV12-4 and TRBJ2-7, with D possibly TRBD2 on 6 matching bases. V was shortened by 5 bases and J by 0 bases, with 17 bases between the two germline ends. The CDR3 sequence is 16 residues long. The CDR3 sequence is CASSPRLVWSSYEQYF. As DNA, the CDR3 is TGTGCCAGCAGTCCAAGACTAGTTTGGAGCTCCTACGAGCAGTACTTC.

The V and J genes are TRBV12-3 or TRBV12-4 and TRBJ1-6; maybe TRBD1 (6 bases). CDR3 length: 17 amino acids. V shed 7 bases and J shed 9 bases, with 25 bases lying between them. The CDR3 DNA reads TGTGCCAGCACCGATTTAAAAGGGGGGGGTCGGAGTTCACCCCTCCACTTT. The encoded protein is CASTDLKGGGRSSPLHF.

The chain couples TRBV19 to TRBJ2-1; the D call may be TRBD1 or TRBD2 (7 bases each). Germline V lookup: CDR1 LNHDA, CDR2 SQIVND (reference sequence). V gave up 5 bases and J gave up 6 bases, with 17 bases separating them. The CDR3 totals 15 residues. CDR3 DNA sequence: TGTGCCAGTAGTTACCCCAGGGGGGGAATCAATGAGCAGTTCTTC. Translated: CASSYPRGGINEQFF.

The chain is built from TRBV3-1 and TRBJ1-1; TRBD1 might be the D (5 bases). Trimming took off 1 base at V and 1 base at J, with 7 bases between the two ends. Germline-derived CDR1 and CDR2 are LGHDT and YNNKEL (reference sequence). The CDR3 covers 14 residues. This chain's CDR3 is CASSQVGGNTEAFF. Here the CDR3 DNA reads TGTGCCAGCAGCCAAGTTGGGGGGAACACTGAAGCTTTCTTT.

This chain uses TRBV24-1 with TRBJ2-2, with 11 positions matching TRBD2. This CDR3 has 19 amino acids. Germline CDR1 is KGHDR and CDR2 is SFDVKD. V lost 3 bases, J lost 1 base, and 9 bases stayed unmatched. CDR3 sequence: CATSDPITSGGLNTGELFF. For the CDR3, the DNA is TGTGCCACCAGTGATCCGATTACTAGCGGGGGACTGAACACCGGGGAGCTGTTTTTT.

The chain joins TRBV27 to TRBJ2-7; TRBD1 aligns across 11 bases. The V segment lost 4 bases and the J segment 7 bases; nucleotides outside the gene matches: 12. There are 16 residues in the CDR3. Germline-derived CDR1 and CDR2 are MNHEY and SMNVEV (reference sequence). The DNA for the CDR3 is TGTGCCAGCAGTTCCCCCCGGGACAGGGGGGTTGGTGAGCAGTACTTC. Protein: CASSSPRDRGVGEQYF.

This clonotype has a handful of counts. CDR3: CASSWTNEQFF. DNA for the CDR3: TGTGCCAGCTCCTGGACGAATGAGCAGTTCTTC. The V gene is TRBV12-3 or TRBV12-4, the J gene TRBJ2-1, with D unclear. V was shortened by 8 bases and J by 7 bases, with 9 bases between the two germline ends. This CDR3 comprises 11 residues.

This chain uses TRBV5-4 with TRBJ1-6; TRBD1 is a possible D gene (5 bases). V shed 2 bases and J shed 9 bases, with 12 bases lying between them. The germline V gene encodes CDR1 SGHNT and CDR2 YYREEE (reference sequence). This CDR3 is built from 14 residues. The DNA for the CDR3 is TGTGCCAGCAGCTTATGGACATCATTTTCACCCCTCCACTTT. The encoded protein is CASSLWTSFSPLHF.

V gene TRBV4-1 combines with J gene TRBJ1-1; a weak D match, TRBD1 (6 bases). Trimming shortened V by 5 bases and J by 10 bases, and 17 bases separated the two germline ends. The CDR3 extends over 13 amino acids. Germline-derived CDR1 and CDR2 are MGHRA and YSYEKL. CDR3 sequence reads: CASSSLGGAGAFF. The CDR3 nucleotides are TGCGCCAGCAGCTCACTCGGGGGCGCAGGAGCTTTCTTT.

This clonotype was seen just once. The gene calls are TRBV9 and TRBJ2-3; TRBD2 agrees at 14 bases. V lost 3 bases to trimming and J lost 5 bases; unmatched junction nucleotides: 8. CDR3 length equals 17 residues. Germline values: CDR1 SGDLS, CDR2 YYNGEE. DNA of the CDR3: TGTGCCAGCAGCGCGGGACTAGCGGGAGTTTTTGGAGATACGCAGTATTTT. Amino acids: CASSAGLAGVFGDTQYF.